A single sample is the source of the 13 T cell receptor beta chains below, sequenced in a study of blood T cell repertoires in COVID-19. Measured with immunoSEQ multiplex PCR; TCRdb has only the in-frame clones, and not every one. The sample yields a few hundred thousand clones, approximately 91% seen once. Sequencing was performed on peripheral blood. The receptors originated from a person aged 18 to 35 with COVID-19, enrolled during active disease.

Of note for this clone: This sample also contains other DNA sequences that code for the same CDR3. The rearrangement joins TRBV6-5 to TRBJ2-7, with TRBD2 matching over 13 bases. This CDR3 comprises 16 residues. V dropped 3 bases and J dropped 3; count of bases not matched to a gene: 5. CDR1 MNHEY and CDR2 SVGAGI come from the germline V gene. In DNA form, the CDR3 reads TGTGCCAGCAGTTATTACGGGACTAGCGGGAACTACGAGCAGTACTTC. Its translation: CASSYYGTSGNYEQYF.

This chain connects TRBV7-9 to TRBJ2-1; 8 positions match TRBD2. The CDR3 consists of 16 residues. V dropped 1 base and J dropped 0; count of bases not matched to a gene: 2. Germline CDR1 and CDR2: SEHNR and FQNEAQ (reference sequence). CDR3 nucleotide sequence: TGTGCCAGCAGCTTAGGACTAGCGATCTCCTACAATGAGCAGTTCTTC. The encoded protein is CASSLGLAISYNEQFF.

V and J are TRBV24-1 and TRBJ2-1; D may be TRBD2 (6 bases). The V and J ends lost 3 bases and 14 bases respectively, with 28 bases between them. The germline CDR1 and CDR2 sequences are KGHDR and SFDVKD. The CDR3 totals 17 residues. Here the CDR3 reads CATSDRGRGTPSSDKFF. The CDR3, as DNA: TGTGCCACCAGTGATCGTGGCCGCGGGACGCCTAGCTCCGATAAGTTCTTC.

This clone has just a few counts. The chain joins TRBV25-1 to TRBJ2-3; D is possibly TRBD1 (5 bases). CDR3 length: 14 amino acids. Germline CDR1 and CDR2: MGHDK and SYGVNS. V lost 7 bases and J lost 0, with 11 bases in between. The CDR3 DNA follows: TGTGCCAGCAATAAGGGGTCAAGCACAGATACGCAGTATTTT. Amino acids: CASNKGSSTDTQYF.

The genes are TRBV3-1 (or the pseudogene TRBV3-2) and TRBJ1-6; D unclear. CDR3 length: 13 residues. Between the trimmed V and J ends, which lost 9 bases and 5 bases, there was a span of 11 bases. Germline V CDR1 and CDR2: LGHDT, YNNKEL (reference sequence). CDR3 region: CARQRADNSPLHF. CDR3 nucleotide sequence: TGTGCCAGACAGCGGGCGGATAATTCACCCCTCCACTTT.

The V and J genes are TRBV10-1 and TRBJ2-1; 13 positions agree with TRBD2. Germline values: CDR1 WNHNN, CDR2 SYGVQD (reference sequence). The trim removed 4 bases at V and 5 bases at J, leaving 2 bases unmatched. The CDR3 contains 15 residues. The CDR3 region has the DNA TGCGCCAGCAGTGTCGGACTAGCGGGGGACAATGAGCAGTTCTTC. Protein product: CASSVGLAGDNEQFF.

V gene TRBV9 combines with J gene TRBJ2-3; 7 bases are shared with TRBD2. The CDR3 has 17 amino acids. CDR1 is SGDLS, CDR2 YYNGEE, per germline. The V segment lost 1 base and the J segment 0 bases; nucleotides outside the gene matches: 8. The DNA of the CDR3 is TGTGCCAGCAGCGTACTGATCACTAGCGAGAGCACAGATACGCAGTATTTT. Its protein product is CASSVLITSESTDTQYF.

The chain carries TRBV11-2 and TRBJ1-2; 9 bases fit TRBD1. In germline, CDR1 is SGHAT, CDR2 FQNNGV. The CDR3 is 15 residues long. The V and J ends lost 5 bases and 6 bases, in that order; junction bases with no gene match: 10. CDR3 in amino acids: CASSPLGGQGHGYTF. CDR3 nucleotide sequence: TGTGCCAGCAGCCCCCTAGGGGGACAGGGACATGGCTACACCTTC.

The rearrangement uses TRBV7-2 and TRBJ2-1; no firm D call. The V gene lost 1 base and the J gene lost 7 bases, with 8 bases spanning the gap. The CDR3 contains 13 residues. The germline CDR1 and CDR2 sequences are SGHTA and FQGNSA. The CDR3, as DNA: TGTGCCAGCAGCTTAGAGGCGGAAAATGAGCAGTTCTTC. Residues: CASSLEAENEQFF.

The chain has TRBV6-1 and TRBJ2-5, with TRBD1 as a possible D gene (6 bases). Deletions cut 3 bases from V and 4 bases from J, with 12 bases between. The CDR3 has 14 residues. Germline CDR1 reads MNHNS; CDR2 reads SASEGT. Here the CDR3 reads CASSDQGWVETQYF. The DNA of the CDR3 is TGTGCCAGCAGTGATCAGGGGTGGGTAGAGACCCAGTACTTC.

V gene TRBV28 combines with J gene TRBJ1-2, with 7 bases lining up with TRBD1. After removal of 5 bases from V and 4 bases from J, the junction contained 13 bases not matched to a gene. Germline loops: CDR1 MDHEN, CDR2 SYDVKM. The CDR3 length is 16 residues. The DNA of the CDR3 is TGTGCCAGCAGTGGCACAGGGGACTTTTTACTCTATGGCTACACCTTC. Protein sequence: CASSGTGDFLLYGYTF.

This clone occurred once. CDR3 DNA: TGTGCCAGCAGCTTAGAAAGCGGGGAGGGGACTAGCCCTTCCTACGAGCAGTACTTC. Translated: CASSLESGEGTSPSYEQYF. This chain joins TRBV11-2 and TRBJ2-7; 9 nucleotides match TRBD2. V shed 0 bases, J shed 1 base, and the junction held 13 bases outside the gene matches. The CDR3 consists of 19 residues. Germline CDR1 and CDR2: SGHAT and FQNNGV.

The gene calls are TRBV6-2 or TRBV6-3 and TRBJ2-2; D might be TRBD2 (6 bases). The CDR3 consists of 15 residues. Trimming took off 5 bases at V and 7 bases at J, with 17 bases between the two ends. Germline CDR1 MNHEY, CDR2 SVGEGT. The CDR3 loop is CASSPTGVPFGELFF. The CDR3 region has the DNA TGTGCCAGCAGTCCAACGGGAGTCCCCTTCGGGGAGCTGTTTTTT.